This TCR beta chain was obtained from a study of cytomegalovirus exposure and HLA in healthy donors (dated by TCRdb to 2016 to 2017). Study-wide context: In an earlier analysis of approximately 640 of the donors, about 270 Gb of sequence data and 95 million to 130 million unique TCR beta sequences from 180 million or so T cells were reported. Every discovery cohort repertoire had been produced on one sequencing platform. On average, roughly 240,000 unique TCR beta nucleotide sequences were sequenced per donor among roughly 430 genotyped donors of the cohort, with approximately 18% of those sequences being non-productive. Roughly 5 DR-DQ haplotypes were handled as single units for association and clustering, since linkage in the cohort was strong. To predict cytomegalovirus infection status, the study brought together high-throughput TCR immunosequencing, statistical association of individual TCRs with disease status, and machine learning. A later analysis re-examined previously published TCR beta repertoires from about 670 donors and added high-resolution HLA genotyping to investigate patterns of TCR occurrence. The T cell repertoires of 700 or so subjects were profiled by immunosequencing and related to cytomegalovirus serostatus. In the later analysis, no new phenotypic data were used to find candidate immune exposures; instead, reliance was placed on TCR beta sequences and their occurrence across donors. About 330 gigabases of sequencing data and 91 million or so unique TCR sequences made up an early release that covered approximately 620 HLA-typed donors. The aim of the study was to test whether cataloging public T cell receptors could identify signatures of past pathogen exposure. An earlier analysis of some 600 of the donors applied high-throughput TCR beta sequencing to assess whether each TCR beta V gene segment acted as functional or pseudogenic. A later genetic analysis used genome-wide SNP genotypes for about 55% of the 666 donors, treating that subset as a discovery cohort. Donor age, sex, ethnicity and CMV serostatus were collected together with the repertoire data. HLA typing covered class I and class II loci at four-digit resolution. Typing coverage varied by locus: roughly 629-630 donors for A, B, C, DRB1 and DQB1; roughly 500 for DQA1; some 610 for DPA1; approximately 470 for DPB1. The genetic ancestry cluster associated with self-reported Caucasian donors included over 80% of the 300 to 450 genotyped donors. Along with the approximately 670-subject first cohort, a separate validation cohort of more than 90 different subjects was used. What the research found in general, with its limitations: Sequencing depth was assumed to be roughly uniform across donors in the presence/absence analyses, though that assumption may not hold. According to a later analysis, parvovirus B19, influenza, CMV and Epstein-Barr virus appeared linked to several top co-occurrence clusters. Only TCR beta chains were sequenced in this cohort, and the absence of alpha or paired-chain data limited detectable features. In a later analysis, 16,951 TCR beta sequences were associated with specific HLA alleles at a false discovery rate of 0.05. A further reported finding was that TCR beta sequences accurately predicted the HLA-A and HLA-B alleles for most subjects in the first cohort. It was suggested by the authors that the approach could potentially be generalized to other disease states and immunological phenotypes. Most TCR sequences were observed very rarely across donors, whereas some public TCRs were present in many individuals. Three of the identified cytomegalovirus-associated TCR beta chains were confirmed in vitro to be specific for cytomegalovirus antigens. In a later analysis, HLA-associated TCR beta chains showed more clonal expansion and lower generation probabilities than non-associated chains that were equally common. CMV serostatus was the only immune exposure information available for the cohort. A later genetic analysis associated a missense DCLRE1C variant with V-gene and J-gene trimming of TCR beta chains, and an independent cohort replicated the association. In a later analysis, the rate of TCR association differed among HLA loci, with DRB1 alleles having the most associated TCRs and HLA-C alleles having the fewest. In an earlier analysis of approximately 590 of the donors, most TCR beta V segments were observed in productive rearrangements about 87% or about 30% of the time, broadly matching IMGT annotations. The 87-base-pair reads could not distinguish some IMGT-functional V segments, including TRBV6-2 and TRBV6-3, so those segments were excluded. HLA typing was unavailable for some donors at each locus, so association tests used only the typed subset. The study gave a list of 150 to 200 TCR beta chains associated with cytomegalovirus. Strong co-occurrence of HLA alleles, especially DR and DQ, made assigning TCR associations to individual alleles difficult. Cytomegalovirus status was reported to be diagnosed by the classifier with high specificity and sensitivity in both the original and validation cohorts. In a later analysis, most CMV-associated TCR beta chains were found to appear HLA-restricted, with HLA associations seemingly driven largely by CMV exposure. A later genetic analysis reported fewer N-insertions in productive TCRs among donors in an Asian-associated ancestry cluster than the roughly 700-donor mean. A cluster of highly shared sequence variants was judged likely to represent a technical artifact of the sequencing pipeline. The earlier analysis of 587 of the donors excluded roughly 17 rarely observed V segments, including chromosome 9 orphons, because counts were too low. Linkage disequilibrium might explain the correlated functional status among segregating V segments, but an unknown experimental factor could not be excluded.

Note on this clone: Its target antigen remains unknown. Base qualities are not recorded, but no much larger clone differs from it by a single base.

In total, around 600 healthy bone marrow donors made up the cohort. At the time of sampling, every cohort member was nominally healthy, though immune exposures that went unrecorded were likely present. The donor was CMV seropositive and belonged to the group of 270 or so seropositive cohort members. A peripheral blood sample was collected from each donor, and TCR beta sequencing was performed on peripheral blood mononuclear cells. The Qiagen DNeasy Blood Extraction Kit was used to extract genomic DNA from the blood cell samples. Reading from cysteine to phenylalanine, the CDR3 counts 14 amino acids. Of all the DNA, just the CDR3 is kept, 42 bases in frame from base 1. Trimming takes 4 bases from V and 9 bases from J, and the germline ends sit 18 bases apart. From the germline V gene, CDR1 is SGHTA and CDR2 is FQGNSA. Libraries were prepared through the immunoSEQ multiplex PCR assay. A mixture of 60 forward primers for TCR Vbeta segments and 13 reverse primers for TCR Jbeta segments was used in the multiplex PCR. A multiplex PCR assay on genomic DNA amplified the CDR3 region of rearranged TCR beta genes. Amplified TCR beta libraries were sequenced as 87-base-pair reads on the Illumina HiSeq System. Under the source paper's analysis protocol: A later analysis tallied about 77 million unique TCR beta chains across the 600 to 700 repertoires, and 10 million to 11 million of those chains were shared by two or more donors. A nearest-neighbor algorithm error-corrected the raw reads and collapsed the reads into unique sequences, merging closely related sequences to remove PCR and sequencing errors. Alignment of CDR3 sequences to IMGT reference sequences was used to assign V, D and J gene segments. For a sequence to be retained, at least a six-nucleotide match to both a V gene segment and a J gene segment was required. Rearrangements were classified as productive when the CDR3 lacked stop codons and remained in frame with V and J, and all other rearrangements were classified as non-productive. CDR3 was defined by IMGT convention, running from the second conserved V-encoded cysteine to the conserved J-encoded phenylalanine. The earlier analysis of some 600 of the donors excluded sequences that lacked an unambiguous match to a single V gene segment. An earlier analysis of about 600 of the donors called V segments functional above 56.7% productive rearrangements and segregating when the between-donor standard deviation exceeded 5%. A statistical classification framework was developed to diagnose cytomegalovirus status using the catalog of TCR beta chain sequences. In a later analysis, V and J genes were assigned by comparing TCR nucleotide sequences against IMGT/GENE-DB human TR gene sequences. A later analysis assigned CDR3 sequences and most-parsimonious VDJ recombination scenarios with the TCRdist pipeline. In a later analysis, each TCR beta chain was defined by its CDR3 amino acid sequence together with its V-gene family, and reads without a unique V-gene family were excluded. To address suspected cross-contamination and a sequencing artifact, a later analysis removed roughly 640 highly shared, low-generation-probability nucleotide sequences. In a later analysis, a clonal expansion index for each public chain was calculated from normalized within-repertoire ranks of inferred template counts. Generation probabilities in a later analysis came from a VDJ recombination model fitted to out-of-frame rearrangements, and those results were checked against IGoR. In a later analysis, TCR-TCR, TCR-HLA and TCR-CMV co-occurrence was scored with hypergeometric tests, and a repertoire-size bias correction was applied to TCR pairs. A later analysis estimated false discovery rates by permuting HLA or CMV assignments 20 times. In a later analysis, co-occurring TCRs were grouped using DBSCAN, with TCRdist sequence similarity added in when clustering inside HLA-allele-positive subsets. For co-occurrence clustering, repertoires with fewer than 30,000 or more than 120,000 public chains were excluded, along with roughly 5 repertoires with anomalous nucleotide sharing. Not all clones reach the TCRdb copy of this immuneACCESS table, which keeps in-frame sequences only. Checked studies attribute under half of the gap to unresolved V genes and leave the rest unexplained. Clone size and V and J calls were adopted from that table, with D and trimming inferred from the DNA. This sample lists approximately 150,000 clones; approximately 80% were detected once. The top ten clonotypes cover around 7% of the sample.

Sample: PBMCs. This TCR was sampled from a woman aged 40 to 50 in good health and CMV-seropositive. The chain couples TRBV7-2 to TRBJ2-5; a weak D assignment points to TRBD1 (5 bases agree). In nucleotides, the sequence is TGTGCCAGCAGCTCCCGCGCGGAAAGGGGTGCCCAGTACTTC. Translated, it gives CASSSRAERGAQYF.